The 30 T cell receptor beta chains below all came from one sample that was sequenced in a study of control samples from healthy donors and cancer patients. TCRdb's copy holds only in-frame clones and misses some; the assay was immunoSEQ multiplex PCR. Of fewer than 200,000 clones listed, 90% to 95% were seen once; the top ten hold more than 1.2%. The source material was blood. These receptors were taken from a man aged 18 to 35 in good health.

The V call is TRBV19, the J call TRBJ2-7, with no clear D. Per the germline V gene, CDR1 is LNHDA and CDR2 is SQIVND (reference sequence). Trimming stripped 3 bases from V and 4 bases from J, with 19 bases between. The CDR3 loop spans 16 amino acids. The CDR3 nucleotides are TGTGCCAGTAGTATTTCTCGTACGGGTGCATTTTACGAGCAGTACTTC. Its translation: CASSISRTGAFYEQYF. Together with reference TRBV19 and TRBJ2-7, the CDR3 gives the full variable domain: DGGITQSPKYLFRKEGQNVTLSCEQNLNHDAMYWYRQDPGQGLRLIYYSQIVNDFQKGDIAEGYSVSREKKESFPLTVTSAQKNPTAFYLCASSISRTGAFYEQYFGPGTRLTVT.

The chain links TRBV19 to TRBJ2-1; the D gene is possibly TRBD2 (5 bases). The CDR3 sequence is 14 residues long. The germline V gene has CDR1 LNHDA and CDR2 SQIVND (reference sequence). The V end lost 4 bases, the J end lost 5 bases, and 12 bases lay between the germline ends. The CDR3 region has the DNA TGTGCCAGTAGTAGGGGAGTGAACGACAATGAGCAGTTCTTC. Protein product: CASSRGVNDNEQFF.

The gene calls are TRBV19 and TRBJ1-4, with 8 positions matching TRBD1. The ends lost 3 bases at V and 8 bases at J; junction bases unmatched: 5. CDR1 LNHDA and CDR2 SQIVND come from the germline V gene (reference sequence). CDR3 size: 14 residues. The CDR3 nucleotides are TGTGCCAGTAGTATCCTCAGGGGGCGAGAAAAACTGTTTTTT. This encodes CASSILRGREKLFF.

The chain has TRBV12-5 and TRBJ1-1; 12 bases line up with TRBD1. Trimming at V came to 2 bases and at J to 8 bases, leaving 6 bases not matched to a gene. CDR3 size: 15 residues. The V gene's germline CDR1 is LGHNT and CDR2 FRNRAP. The CDR3, as DNA: TGTGCTAGTGGTTTGATCGGGACAGGGGGCAGGGAAGCTTTCTTT. It is translated as CASGLIGTGGREAFF.

The chain combines TRBV27 with TRBJ1-2, with 7 bases matching TRBD1. Germline lookup yields CDR1 MNHEY and CDR2 SMNVEV (reference sequence). The length of the CDR3 is 14 residues. Unmatched junction bases numbered 12, after V lost 6 bases and J lost 8 bases. CDR3 protein: CASSPNRQGSGYTF. The CDR3 DNA sequence: TGTGCCAGCAGCCCTAATCGACAGGGCTCGGGCTACACCTTC.

The rearrangement uses TRBV18 and TRBJ2-1, with a possible D match to TRBD2 (6 bases). V was shortened by 8 bases and J by 4 bases, with 15 bases between the two germline ends. The CDR3 spans 14 residues. CDR1 and CDR2 from the germline V gene are KGHSH and LQKENI. DNA for the CDR3: TGTGCCAGCCAGGGACTTCTTAGATACAATGAGCAGTTCTTC. Translated, it gives CASQGLLRYNEQFF.

DNA of the CDR3: TGTGCCTGGAGTGTGAAGCGGTATCGGTTCTTC. Translation: CAWSVKRYRFF. V is TRBV30 and J is TRBJ2-1, with D perhaps matching TRBD2 (5 bases). The CDR3 extends over 11 amino acids. V was trimmed by 0 bases and J by 15 bases, leaving 12 bases between them. Germline loops: CDR1 GTSNPN, CDR2 SVGIG (reference sequence).

This clone was counted once. V usage is TRBV7-3 and J usage is TRBJ2-2; possibly TRBD1 for D (5 bases). Germline values: CDR1 SGHTA, CDR2 FQGTGA. This CDR3 has 14 residues. V lost 4 bases, J lost 1 base, and 7 bases lay in between. The DNA of the CDR3 is TGTGCCAGCAGCTATGACAGGAACACCGGGGAGCTGTTTTTT. Translation gives CASSYDRNTGELFF.

The chain uses TRBV19 and TRBJ2-6; 13 bases agree with TRBD2. The ends lost 6 bases at V and 0 bases at J; junction bases unmatched: 8. Germline V gives CDR1 LNHDA, CDR2 SQIVND (reference sequence). CDR3 length: 19 amino acids. CDR3 amino acids: CASSLGLAGDFSGANVLTF. The CDR3, as DNA: TGTGCCAGTAGCTTAGGACTAGCGGGGGACTTCTCTGGGGCCAACGTCCTGACTTTC.

The V and J genes are TRBV4-1 and TRBJ2-3; 10 bases agree with TRBD2. Trimming at V came to 2 bases and at J to 4 bases, leaving 6 bases not matched to a gene. Germline V gene data show CDR1 as MGHRA and CDR2 as YSYEKL. The CDR3 covers 16 residues. This CDR3 reads CASSQNSGGPADTQYF. As DNA, the CDR3 is TGCGCCAGCAGCCAAAATAGCGGGGGGCCCGCAGATACGCAGTATTTT.

The gene calls are TRBV5-6 and TRBJ1-1; D remains unclear. V dropped 0 bases and J dropped 5 bases, with 11 bases sitting between them. Per germline, CDR1 SGHDT and CDR2 YYEEEE. The CDR3 has 14 amino acids. CDR3 nucleotides: TGTGCCAGCAGCTTGGCTGGCTCGGGGACTGAAGCTTTCTTT. Translation gives CASSLAGSGTEAFF.

The chain joins TRBV7-2 to TRBJ2-1; TRBD2 matches 14 bases. This CDR3 region has 17 residues. Germline CDR1 SGHTA, CDR2 FQGNSA. J gave up 1 base and V 5 bases, and 4 bases lay outside the gene matches. As DNA, the CDR3 is TGTGCCAGCAGCCCAGGGACTAGCGGGGGATCCTACAATGAGCAGTTCTTC. This sequence encodes CASSPGTSGGSYNEQFF.

V and J are TRBV12-5 and TRBJ1-5, with TRBD1 as a possible D gene (6 bases). V lost 3 bases to trimming and J lost 8 bases, with 14 bases between them. The CDR3 totals 14 residues. Germline V gene lookup returns CDR1 LGHNT and CDR2 FRNRAP. The CDR3 sequence is CASGFRGGAEPQHF. The CDR3 DNA is TGTGCTAGTGGTTTTCGAGGGGGTGCGGAGCCCCAGCATTTT.

V and J are TRBV30 and TRBJ1-6; possibly TRBD1 for D (5 bases). Germline loops: CDR1 GTSNPN, CDR2 SVGIG (reference sequence). The CDR3 has 13 amino acids. Between the trimmed V and J ends, which lost 8 bases and 7 bases, there was a span of 15 bases. In DNA, the CDR3 is TGTGCCCTGGACACGGGTAACAATTCACCCCTCCACTTT. It specifies CALDTGNNSPLHF.

The gene calls are TRBV2 and TRBJ2-7; a weak D match, TRBD2 (5 bases). Trimming left V 6 bases short and J 3 bases short, with 18 bases between. CDR1 and CDR2 (germline): SNHLY, FYNNEI. This CDR3 is built from 15 residues. The CDR3 DNA follows: TGTGCCAGCAGCTACCGCCGGACTGGCGGCTACGAGCAGTACTTC. Amino acids: CASSYRRTGGYEQYF.

This rearrangement joins TRBV19 to TRBJ1-1, with D unclear. CDR1 is LNHDA and CDR2 is SQIVND in the germline V gene (reference sequence). This CDR3 comprises 15 residues. V lost 5 bases and J lost 0, with 13 bases in between. CDR3 in amino acids: CASSSRRNMNTEAFF. CDR3 DNA sequence: TGTGCCAGTAGTTCCCGACGGAACATGAACACTGAAGCTTTCTTT.

The gene calls are TRBV6-2 or TRBV6-3 and TRBJ2-3; D unresolved. Germline CDR1 is MNHEY and CDR2 is SVGEGT. V lost 6 bases and J 3 bases, leaving 10 bases between the germline ends. This CDR3 has 13 amino acids. The CDR3 loop is CASSTVETDTQYF. CDR3 coding DNA: TGTGCCAGCAGCACCGTCGAAACAGATACGCAGTATTTT.

This chain links TRBV19 with TRBJ1-6; D might be TRBD1 (5 bases). Germline assignment: CDR1 LNHDA and CDR2 SQIVND (reference sequence). Trimming removed 9 bases from V and 8 bases from J, with 17 bases in between. This CDR3 is 14 amino acids long. The CDR3: CASNRRGVDSPLHF. The CDR3 nucleotides are TGTGCCAGCAACCGACGGGGGGTGGATTCACCCCTCCACTTT.

This clone came up a few times. The chain uses TRBV4-2 and TRBJ1-6, with D unclear. The germline gives CDR1 LGHNA, CDR2 YNFKEQ. The ends were cut back, 0 bases at V and 7 bases at J, with 4 bases in the middle. The CDR3 is made up of 13 amino acids. For the CDR3, the DNA is TGTGCCAGCAGCCAAGATCTGAATTCACCCCTCCACTTT. This sequence encodes CASSQDLNSPLHF.

This CDR3 is CASRPRGYTDTQYF. The CDR3 DNA reads TGTGCCAGCAGGCCCAGGGGGTACACAGATACGCAGTATTTT. The chain couples TRBV2 to TRBJ2-3; 7 bases map to TRBD1. This CDR3 comprises 14 residues. Germline V gene lookup returns CDR1 SNHLY and CDR2 FYNNEI. V lost 6 bases, J lost 2 bases, and 5 bases stayed unmatched.

The J gene is TRBJ2-1, the V gene TRBV19, with 10 bases lining up with TRBD2. The germline V gene encodes CDR1 LNHDA and CDR2 SQIVND (reference sequence). The length of the CDR3 is 16 residues. Trimming cost V 7 bases and J 0 bases; bases outside gene matches: 6. The CDR3, as DNA: TGTGCCAGTAAGGTGGCTAGCGGGGGCTCCTACAATGAGCAGTTCTTC. Its translation is CASKVASGGSYNEQFF.

The chain recombines TRBV3-1 (or the pseudogene TRBV3-2) with TRBJ2-2; a weak D match, TRBD2 (6 bases). The germline V gene encodes CDR1 LGHDT and CDR2 YNNKEL (reference sequence). V was pared by 0 bases and J by 6 bases, with 8 bases between. This CDR3 is built from 14 residues. In DNA, the CDR3 is TGTGCCAGCAGCCAAGAGGCGGGGTCCGGGGAGCTGTTTTTT. Protein: CASSQEAGSGELFF.

The J gene is TRBJ1-5, the V gene TRBV4-1; tentatively, D is TRBD1 (5 bases). V was shortened by 1 base and J by 5 bases, with 12 bases between the two germline ends. The CDR3 has 15 residues. In germline, CDR1 is MGHRA, CDR2 YSYEKL. The CDR3 DNA is TGCGCCAGCAGCCAAGGGGTGGTGGGGGATCAGCCCCAGCATTTT. Its protein product is CASSQGVVGDQPQHF.

The chain couples TRBV9 to TRBJ2-1, with TRBD2 identical over 8 bases. Germline lookup yields CDR1 SGDLS and CDR2 YYNGEE. With V trimmed by 3 bases and J by 4 bases, 6 bases remained unmatched. The CDR3 is 15 residues long. CDR3 in amino acids: CASSALAGHYNEQFF. The CDR3 DNA sequence: TGTGCCAGCAGCGCCTTAGCGGGGCATTACAATGAGCAGTTCTTC.

The chain joins TRBV20-1 to TRBJ1-5, with D perhaps TRBD1 (5 bases). This CDR3 has 14 residues. Germline V gene lookup returns CDR1 DFQATT and CDR2 SNEGSKA (reference sequence). Trimming pared 3 bases from V and 3 bases from J, leaving 12 bases between. The CDR3 is CSASRGEINQPQHF. The CDR3 bases are TGCAGTGCTAGTCGGGGGGAGATCAATCAGCCCCAGCATTTT.

The rearrangement joins TRBV4-1 to TRBJ1-6, with 10 positions matching TRBD1. J lost 8 bases, V lost 3 bases, and 10 bases had no gene match. The germline V gene encodes CDR1 MGHRA and CDR2 YSYEKL. The CDR3 totals 17 residues. In DNA form, the CDR3 reads TGCGCCAGCAGCCAGGAGGGCGGGACAGGGGTTCATTCACCCCTCCACTTT. Translation: CASSQEGGTGVHSPLHF.

This clone was recorded only once. The chain has TRBV6-5 and TRBJ2-2, with 9 bases aligning to TRBD1. CDR1 and CDR2 (germline): MNHEY, SVGAGI. This CDR3 has 15 residues. Trimming removed 6 bases from V and 6 bases from J; junction bases left unmatched: 8. The CDR3 coding sequence is TGTGCCAGCAGCGCGGACAGGGGATGGCCCGGGGAGCTGTTTTTT. It codes for CASSADRGWPGELFF.

The V and J genes are TRBV5-1 and TRBJ1-1; tentatively, D is TRBD1 (5 bases). This CDR3 is built from 14 residues. Germline lookup yields CDR1 SGHRS and CDR2 YFSETQ. Trimming removed 3 bases at V and 4 bases at J, with 13 bases between. This chain's CDR3 is CASSSRVRGTEAFF. The DNA for the CDR3 is TGCGCCAGCAGCTCCAGGGTCCGGGGCACTGAAGCTTTCTTT.

The J gene is TRBJ1-1, the V gene TRBV7-3; a possible D gene is TRBD1 (5 bases). CDR3 length equals 15 residues. Germline-derived CDR1 and CDR2 are SGHTA and FQGTGA. V was clipped by 5 bases and J by 2 bases, with 15 bases between them. Here the CDR3 DNA reads TGTGCCAGCAGCCGCGGGGGGACGGCCAACACTGAAGCTTTCTTT. It is translated as CASSRGGTANTEAFF.

The V and J genes are TRBV13 and TRBJ2-2, with D tentatively TRBD1 or TRBD2 (5 bases each). CDR3 length equals 15 residues. The germline V and J ends were trimmed by 3 bases and 8 bases, with 16 bases remaining between them. Per the germline V gene, CDR1 is PRHDT and CDR2 is FYEKMQ (reference sequence). This chain's CDR3 is CASSFGRGGVGELFF. The CDR3 nucleotides read TGTGCCAGCAGCTTCGGACGGGGCGGAGTGGGGGAGCTGTTTTTT.